A single sample is the source of the 26 T cell receptor beta chains below, sequenced in a study of control samples from healthy donors and cancer patients. TCRdb keeps only in-frame clones here, not all; method: immunoSEQ multiplex PCR. The table records about 150,000 clones, about 93% of them present only once. Sequencing was carried out using blood. These receptors were taken from a man aged 50-60 years in good health.

For this clone: An end of the junction does not agree with germline; a read error may underlie this. In nucleotides, the CDR3 is TGTGCCAGCAGTCGACGAACAGGGCTTCCCATGTTC. Amino acids: CASSRRTGLPMF. The rearrangement joins TRBV28 to TRBJ2-7; D possibly corresponds to TRBD1 (6 bases). This CDR3 has 12 amino acids. The germline gives CDR1 MDHEN, CDR2 SYDVKM. Using reference TRBV28 and TRBJ2-7 for the parts outside the CDR3, the full variable domain is DVKVTQSSRYLVKRTGEKVFLECVQDMDHENMFWYRQDPGLGLRLIYFSYDVKMKEKGDIPEGYSVSREKKERFSLILESASTNQTSMYLCASSRRTGLPMFGPGTRLTVT.

This sequence joins TRBV28 and TRBJ2-7; the D gene could be TRBD1 or TRBD2 (5 bases each). Trimming shortened V by 1 base and J by 4 bases, and 14 bases separated the two germline ends. The CDR3 consists of 15 residues. CDR1 is MDHEN and CDR2 is SYDVKM in the germline V gene. Here the CDR3 reads CASSLSSGTVYEQYF. CDR3 sequence (DNA): TGTGCCAGCAGTTTATCCTCCGGGACGGTTTACGAGCAGTACTTC.

The CDR3 protein is CASSLVALEAFF. Here the CDR3 DNA reads TGTGCCAGCAGCTTAGTGGCGCTAGAAGCTTTCTTT. The V and J genes are TRBV7-9 and TRBJ1-1, with D hard to call. CDR1 is SEHNR, CDR2 FQNEAQ, per germline (reference sequence). Trimming cost V 1 base and J 8 bases, with 8 bases left between them. The length of the CDR3 is 12 residues.

The V and J genes are TRBV9 and TRBJ2-5; 15 nucleotides match TRBD2. Per germline, CDR1 SGDLS and CDR2 YYNGEE. V lost 5 bases and J lost 4; bases outside the gene matches: 12. CDR3 size: 18 residues. Here the CDR3 reads CASSPGTSGRQRLETQYF. The DNA for the CDR3 is TGTGCCAGCAGTCCCGGGACTAGCGGGAGGCAGAGGTTAGAGACCCAGTACTTC.

This chain uses TRBV28 with TRBJ2-1; a possible D gene is TRBD2 (6 bases). The CDR3 spans 16 residues. Trimming pared 5 bases from V and 4 bases from J, leaving 18 bases between. CDR1 is MDHEN and CDR2 is SYDVKM in the germline V gene. The CDR3 DNA follows: TGTGCCAGCAGTACCCGGCGGAGGGGAGGTTACAATGAGCAGTTCTTC. Amino acid sequence: CASSTRRRGGYNEQFF.

The chain is built from TRBV7-2 and TRBJ2-7; D could derive from TRBD1 or TRBD2 (5 bases each). Germline V gives CDR1 SGHTA, CDR2 FQGNSA. Trimming stripped 0 bases from V and 0 bases from J, with 9 bases between. The CDR3 is 15 amino acids. CDR3: CASSLAGTSSYEQYF. DNA for the CDR3: TGTGCCAGCAGCTTAGCGGGGACGAGCTCCTACGAGCAGTACTTC.

The CDR3 loop is CASSDLRTASYEQYF. The CDR3 nucleotides read TGTGCCAGCTCAGATCTTCGGACGGCTTCCTACGAGCAGTACTTC. V and J are TRBV18 and TRBJ2-7; D gene ambiguous. The CDR3 has 15 residues. CDR1 is KGHSH and CDR2 is LQKENI in the germline V gene. V lost 5 bases and J lost 1, with 15 bases in between.

This clone was detected only once. The DNA for the CDR3 is TGTGCCAGTAGTATTAGCGGGGCGAACTACGAGCAGTACTTC. Its protein product is CASSISGANYEQYF. The chain is built from TRBV19 and TRBJ2-7; 8 nucleotides match TRBD2. V trimming: 3 bases; J trimming: 3 bases; junction bases outside the gene matches: 4. This CDR3 contains 14 residues. Germline V gene data show CDR1 as LNHDA and CDR2 as SQIVND (reference sequence).

The chain has TRBV3-1 (or the pseudogene TRBV3-2) and TRBJ2-1; D is unclear. The germline gives CDR1 LGHDT, CDR2 YNNKEL (reference sequence). CDR3 length equals 15 residues. Trimming removed 0 bases from V and 3 bases from J, with 9 bases in between. CDR3 region: CASSQESYYYNEQFF. The CDR3 bases are TGTGCCAGCAGCCAAGAAAGCTACTACTACAATGAGCAGTTCTTC.

The chain combines TRBV7-9 with TRBJ1-1; TRBD1 matches 7 bases. The CDR3 covers 14 residues. V lost 2 bases, J lost 10 bases, and 10 bases stayed unmatched. CDR1 is SEHNR and CDR2 is FQNEAQ in the germline V gene (reference sequence). CDR3 sequence reads: CASSLIQANRGAFF. The DNA of the CDR3 is TGTGCCAGCAGCTTAATCCAGGCTAACAGGGGAGCTTTCTTT.

This chain joins TRBV4-1 and TRBJ1-4, with 7 bases aligning to TRBD1. In germline, CDR1 is MGHRA, CDR2 YSYEKL. V shed 4 bases, J shed 3 bases, and the junction held 8 bases outside the gene matches. The CDR3 sequence is 16 residues long. CDR3 loop: CASSLNTGAANEKLFF. In DNA, the CDR3 is TGCGCCAGCAGCCTGAACACAGGGGCAGCTAATGAAAAACTGTTTTTT.

This clone was detected only once. The chain couples TRBV11-2 to TRBJ1-1; TRBD1 matches 7 bases. Germline V CDR1 and CDR2: SGHAT, FQNNGV. Germline trimming cut 1 base from V and 5 bases from J; bases unmatched to any gene: 10. This CDR3 comprises 16 residues. The CDR3 protein is CASSLASTGFGTEAFF. The CDR3 DNA sequence: TGTGCCAGCAGCTTAGCCTCGACAGGGTTTGGAACTGAAGCTTTCTTT.

The chain employs TRBV19 and TRBJ2-7, with 7 bases matching TRBD2. Germline CDR1 reads LNHDA; CDR2 reads SQIVND (reference sequence). This CDR3 spans 13 amino acids. Trimming removed 6 bases from V and 2 bases from J; junction bases left unmatched: 4. CDR3 coding DNA: TGTGCCAGTAGCCTCGGACTAGCCTACGAGCAGTACTTC. Translating it yields CASSLGLAYEQYF.

J is TRBJ2-7 and V is TRBV11-2; D not resolved. The CDR3 is 14 amino acids. V lost 1 base and J lost 3, with 10 bases in between. Germline CDR1 SGHAT, CDR2 FQNNGV. The CDR3 DNA sequence: TGTGCCAGCAGCTTAGCACCAGGCAGCTACGAGCAGTACTTC. It specifies CASSLAPGSYEQYF.

The chain has TRBV6-5 and TRBJ2-7, with 9 bases lining up with TRBD2. Germline assignment: CDR1 MNHEY and CDR2 SVGAGI. The CDR3 loop spans 14 amino acids. After removal of 5 bases from V and 6 bases from J, the junction contained 8 bases not matched to a gene. The CDR3 DNA reads as TGTGCCAGCAGTCCATTAGCGGGAGCCAGCGAGCAGTACTTC. This codes for CASSPLAGASEQYF.

This sequence joins TRBV18 and TRBJ2-7, with 8 nucleotides matching TRBD2. V lost 3 bases to trimming and J lost 0 bases; unmatched junction nucleotides: 1. Germline V gene sequence: CDR1 KGHSH, CDR2 LQKENI. This CDR3 is 14 amino acids long. The DNA for the CDR3 is TGTGCCAGCTCACCCAGCGGGAGCTCCTACGAGCAGTACTTC. Its translation is CASSPSGSSYEQYF.

This clone showed up just a few times. This chain links TRBV7-9 with TRBJ2-1, with 10 positions matching TRBD2. This CDR3 has 15 residues. The V segment lost 5 bases and the J segment 8 bases; nucleotides outside the gene matches: 9. CDR1 and CDR2 from the germline V gene are SEHNR and FQNEAQ (reference sequence). The CDR3 spells CASSILAGVVYEQFF. The CDR3 nucleotides are TGTGCCAGCAGCATTCTAGCGGGAGTGGTCTATGAGCAGTTCTTC.

The gene calls are TRBV5-4 and TRBJ1-1, with D perhaps TRBD1 (6 bases). V lost 1 base, J lost 8 bases, and 9 bases lay in between. Germline CDR1 is SGHNT and CDR2 is YYREEE (reference sequence). This CDR3 is 12 amino acids long. The CDR3 reads CASSLSQGEAFF. The DNA of the CDR3 is TGTGCCAGCAGCTTGTCCCAGGGGGAAGCTTTCTTT.

CDR3 bases: TGTGCCAGTAGCCGGACAGGGACCACTGAAGCTTTCTTT. It encodes CASSRTGTTEAFF. J is TRBJ1-1 and V is TRBV19, with TRBD1 matching 8 bases. Germline-derived CDR1 and CDR2 are LNHDA and SQIVND (reference sequence). V shed 6 bases, J shed 4 bases, and the junction held 4 bases outside the gene matches. This CDR3 region has 13 residues. The full variable domain, its missing parts supplied by reference TRBV19 and TRBJ1-1, is DGGITQSPKYLFRKEGQNVTLSCEQNLNHDAMYWYRQDPGQGLRLIYYSQIVNDFQKGDIAEGYSVSREKKESFPLTVTSAQKNPTAFYLCASSRTGTTEAFFGQGTRLTVV.

The genes are TRBV28 and TRBJ2-3; tentatively, D is TRBD2 (6 bases). The CDR3 is made up of 14 amino acids. The germline gives CDR1 MDHEN, CDR2 SYDVKM. The V and J ends lost 5 bases and 0 bases respectively, with 9 bases between them. CDR3 residues: CASSPGGSTDTQYF. For the CDR3, the DNA is TGTGCCAGCAGTCCCGGGGGAAGCACAGATACGCAGTATTTT.

This rearrangement joins TRBV7-9 to TRBJ2-5; 8 positions agree with TRBD2. CDR3 length equals 15 residues. Germline-derived CDR1 and CDR2 are SEHNR and FQNEAQ (reference sequence). Germline trimming cut 4 bases from V and 4 bases from J; bases unmatched to any gene: 8. This CDR3 is CASSSGTRGGETQYF. The CDR3 nucleotides read TGTGCCAGCAGCTCCGGGACTAGAGGCGGAGAGACCCAGTACTTC.

V usage is TRBV18 and J usage is TRBJ2-4; 7 nucleotides agree with TRBD1. This CDR3 region has 13 residues. CDR1 and CDR2 (germline): KGHSH, LQKENI. With V trimmed by 5 bases and J by 5 bases, 3 bases remained unmatched. DNA for the CDR3: TGTGCCAGCTCATATCAGGGGGAAAACATTCAGTACTTC. This encodes CASSYQGENIQYF.

This sequence joins TRBV11-3 and TRBJ2-5; no reliable D call. Trimming stripped 2 bases from V and 4 bases from J, with 8 bases between. The CDR3 is 13 amino acids. Germline V gene data show CDR1 as SGHNT and CDR2 as YENEEA. CDR3 in amino acids: CASSLRARETQYF. The CDR3 DNA sequence: TGTGCCAGCAGCTTACGAGCGAGAGAGACCCAGTACTTC.

The rearrangement joins TRBV28 to TRBJ1-3, with a possible D match to TRBD1 (6 bases). V lost 2 bases, J lost 3 bases, and 11 bases lay in between. CDR1 is MDHEN and CDR2 is SYDVKM in the germline V gene. The CDR3 is 15 amino acids. This CDR3 reads CASSLVGGGGNTIYF. The CDR3 DNA sequence: TGTGCCAGCAGTTTAGTAGGGGGAGGTGGAAACACCATATATTTT.

This CDR3 is CASSQAQGTGELFF. The CDR3 bases are TGTGCCAGCAGCCAAGCCCAGGGGACCGGGGAGCTGTTTTTT. This chain uses TRBV3-1 (or the pseudogene TRBV3-2) with TRBJ2-2; tentative D call: TRBD1 (6 bases). Germline V gene sequence: CDR1 LGHDT, CDR2 YNNKEL (reference sequence). V gave up 1 base and J gave up 5 bases, with 8 bases separating them. The CDR3 extends over 14 amino acids.

Of note for this clone: One end of the junction fails to match germline, which may point to a read error. The CDR3 nucleotides read TGTGCTAGCAGCTTAGATCTCGTCAACGAGCAGTACTTC. This sequence encodes CASSLDLVNEQYF. The chain joins TRBV7-7 to TRBJ2-7; no firm D call. The CDR3 runs to 13 residues. The germline gives CDR1 SSHAT, CDR2 FNYEAQ (reference sequence).